The 29 T cell receptor beta chains in this list originate from one sample, sequenced in a study of T cell responses to AZD1222 COVID-19 vaccine. Data came from immunoSEQ multiplex PCR; TCRdb stores just in-frame clones and leaves some out. This table holds 130,000 to 150,000 clones, under 95% found once. Sample: peripheral blood, taken on day 0 of AZD1222 vaccination. These receptors all come from an adult in good health.

The V gene is TRBV15, the J gene TRBJ1-6, with a weak D call TRBD1 (5 bases). V was shortened by 0 bases and J by 6 bases, with 15 bases between the two germline ends. Germline CDR1 LNHNV, CDR2 YYDKDF (reference sequence). The length of the CDR3 is 17 residues. The CDR3 loop is CATSRDPPGRGNSPLHF. As DNA, the CDR3 is TGTGCCACCAGCAGAGATCCTCCAGGGCGAGGTAATTCACCCCTCCACTTT.

The CDR3, as DNA: TGTGCCAGCAGAAATCGGGGTCTCGAGAATGGAGAGCAGTTCTTC. This codes for CASRNRGLENGEQFF. The chain has TRBV7-2 and TRBJ2-1, with a possible D match to TRBD2 (5 bases). The CDR3 is made up of 15 amino acids. Trimming took off 6 bases at V and 10 bases at J, with 22 bases between the two ends. CDR1 and CDR2 (germline): SGHTA, FQGNSA.

This chain joins TRBV5-8 and TRBJ1-6; D not certain. Trimming pared 1 base from V and 7 bases from J, leaving 3 bases between. CDR1 and CDR2 from the germline V gene are SGHTS and YDEGEE. This CDR3 comprises 12 residues. The CDR3 nucleotides read TGTGCCAGCAGCTTGTCCAATTCACCCCTCCACTTT. Its translation is CASSLSNSPLHF.

The chain carries TRBV6-5 and TRBJ1-2, with 8 bases that match TRBD1. CDR1 is MNHEY, CDR2 SVGAGI, per germline. J was trimmed by 4 bases and V by 0 bases; bases with no gene match: 7. The CDR3 is made up of 16 amino acids. The CDR3 nucleotides are TGTGCCAGCAGTTACTCCGGACAGGGCGACGGCTATGGCTACACCTTC. This codes for CASSYSGQGDGYGYTF.

V gene TRBV6-5 combines with J gene TRBJ1-5, with D possibly matching TRBD1 (5 bases). CDR1 and CDR2 from the germline V gene are MNHEY and SVGAGI. The CDR3 runs to 15 residues. The germline V and J ends were trimmed by 2 bases and 1 base, with 9 bases remaining between them. The CDR3 loop is CASSYHSGSNQPQHF. DNA for the CDR3: TGTGCCAGCAGTTACCATTCAGGGAGCAATCAGCCCCAGCATTTT.

CDR3 DNA sequence: TGTGCCAGCAGCTTCGGACAGGGAAACAATGAGCAGTTCTTC. Protein sequence: CASSFGQGNNEQFF. The V and J genes are TRBV9 and TRBJ2-1; 8 nucleotides match TRBD1. Trimming took 4 bases from V and 5 from J; bases not matched to a gene: 5. Germline loops: CDR1 SGDLS, CDR2 YYNGEE. The CDR3 totals 14 residues.

Only one count was recorded for this clone. V gene TRBV5-1 combines with J gene TRBJ1-1; the D gene is possibly TRBD1 (5 bases). Germline CDR1 reads SGHRS; CDR2 reads YFSETQ. The CDR3 totals 14 residues. Trimming shortened V by 4 bases and J by 4 bases, and 14 bases separated the two germline ends. DNA of the CDR3: TGCGCCAGCAGCGATGCGGGACCGGCCACTGAAGCTTTCTTT. Translation gives CASSDAGPATEAFF.

This chain uses TRBV24-1 with TRBJ2-1; 9 positions match TRBD2. The germline V gene has CDR1 KGHDR and CDR2 SFDVKD. V gave up 2 bases and J gave up 3 bases; unmatched junction bases: 4. The CDR3 totals 16 residues. The CDR3 loop reads CATSDSTSGLYNEQFF. Here the CDR3 DNA reads TGTGCCACCAGTGATTCGACTAGCGGTCTCTACAATGAGCAGTTCTTC.

The chain couples TRBV20-1 to TRBJ2-2; D is ambiguous. CDR1 DFQATT and CDR2 SNEGSKA come from the germline V gene (reference sequence). V lost 3 bases, J lost 1 base, and 9 bases lay in between. CDR3 size: 14 residues. For the CDR3, the DNA is TGCAGTGCTAGTAGACGACAGAACACCGGGGAGCTGTTTTTT. It yields the protein CSASRRQNTGELFF.

J is TRBJ1-2 and V is TRBV10-3; D call uncertain. There are 15 residues in the CDR3. CDR1 and CDR2 (germline): ENHRY, SYGVKD. Trimming shortened V by 3 bases and J by 8 bases, and 19 bases separated the two germline ends. The CDR3 coding sequence is TGTGCCATCAGTGACCCCGTTTCCCCGACGGGGGGCTACACCTTC. Translated: CAISDPVSPTGGYTF.

The rearrangement joins TRBV12-3 or TRBV12-4 to TRBJ2-3; D remains unclear. V lost 5 bases to trimming and J lost 4 bases, with 10 bases between them. The CDR3 spans 13 residues. DNA for the CDR3: TGTGCCAGCAGTCCGCATGAAGCAGATACGCAGTATTTT. As protein: CASSPHEADTQYF.

The chain is built from TRBV12-3 or TRBV12-4 and TRBJ1-2; D is uncertain. The CDR3 runs 13 residues. With 5 bases removed from V and 0 bases from J, the gap between germline ends came to 7 bases. The CDR3 nucleotides read TGTGCCAGCAGTCCCGCTACTAACTATGGCTACACCTTC. Its translation: CASSPATNYGYTF.

This chain joins TRBV7-8 and TRBJ2-5, with D perhaps matching TRBD2 (7 bases). Germline V CDR1 and CDR2: SGHVS, FQNEAQ. V lost 0 bases and J 5 bases, leaving 13 bases between the germline ends. The CDR3 totals 15 residues. In DNA form, the CDR3 reads TGTGCCAGCAGCTTAGCCGGGGGGCGCACGGAGACCCAGTACTTC. It translates to CASSLAGGRTETQYF.

This clone was observed a few times. The chain joins TRBV19 to TRBJ2-2, with D possibly being TRBD1 (6 bases). Looked up from germline, CDR1 is LNHDA and CDR2 is SQIVND (reference sequence). Deletions cut 6 bases from V and 2 bases from J, with 10 bases between. The CDR3 has 14 residues. CDR3 sequence reads: CASRVQGNTGELFF. The CDR3 region has the DNA TGTGCCAGTAGGGTACAGGGAAACACCGGGGAGCTGTTTTTT.

This chain joins TRBV5-4 and TRBJ2-5; 9 nucleotides agree with TRBD2. The V gene end was trimmed by 3 bases and the J gene end by 7 bases; junction bases not matched to a gene: 13. The germline CDR1 and CDR2 sequences are SGHNT and YYREEE (reference sequence). The CDR3 is 16 residues long. In nucleotides, the CDR3 is TGTGCCAGCAGCTGGGGGGCTAGCGGGGCGTCGGGGACCCAGTACTTC. Its protein is CASSWGASGASGTQYF.

The chain has TRBV27 and TRBJ1-6; perhaps TRBD1 as D (6 bases). Between the trimmed V and J ends, which lost 4 bases and 2 bases, there was a span of 9 bases. Germline CDR1 MNHEY, CDR2 SMNVEV (reference sequence). The CDR3 runs to 15 residues. In DNA form, the CDR3 reads TGTGCCAGCAGTTGGGGGGGCCCCTATAATTCACCCCTCCACTTT. It encodes CASSWGGPYNSPLHF.

V is TRBV15 and J is TRBJ2-1; D remains unclear. Germline V gene data show CDR1 as LNHNV and CDR2 as YYDKDF (reference sequence). Deletions cut 3 bases from V and 4 bases from J, with 7 bases between. CDR3 length equals 13 residues. CDR3 amino acids: CATSSQSYNEQFF. CDR3 sequence (DNA): TGTGCCACCAGCAGCCAGTCATACAATGAGCAGTTCTTC.

The gene calls are TRBV7-6 and TRBJ2-3; tentative D call: TRBD1 (6 bases). Per the germline V gene, CDR1 is SGHVS and CDR2 is FNYEAQ. The ends were cut back, 5 bases at V and 0 bases at J, with 15 bases in the middle. The CDR3 totals 16 residues. The CDR3 sequence is CASSQRTATSTDTQYF. The CDR3 nucleotides read TGTGCCAGCAGCCAAAGGACAGCCACTAGCACAGATACGCAGTATTTT. The whole variable domain, remainder taken from reference TRBV7-6 and TRBJ2-3, is GAGVSQSPRYKVTKRGQDVALRCDPISGHVSLYWYRQALGQGPEFLTYFNYEAQQDKSGLPNDRFSAERPEGSISTLTIQRTEQRDSAMYRCASSQRTATSTDTQYFGPGTRLTVL.

This chain uses TRBV19 with TRBJ2-2; D is ambiguous. This CDR3 comprises 15 residues. Germline loops: CDR1 LNHDA, CDR2 SQIVND (reference sequence). The V end was cut by 3 bases, the J end by 1 base, with 9 bases between. The CDR3 protein is CASSISPQNTGELFF. The CDR3 nucleotides read TGTGCCAGTAGTATTTCCCCACAGAACACCGGGGAGCTGTTTTTT.

V and J are TRBV6-2 or TRBV6-3 and TRBJ2-1, with TRBD2 identical over 8 bases. The CDR3 loop spans 17 amino acids. In germline, CDR1 is MNHEY, CDR2 SVGEGT. Trimming at V came to 5 bases and at J to 5 bases, leaving 14 bases not matched to a gene. CDR3 sequence (DNA): TGTGCCAGCAGTGACCCCAGGGGCGGGGGGAGCAACAATGAGCAGTTCTTC. Its translation is CASSDPRGGGSNNEQFF.

This clone was seen a handful of times. A junction boundary mismatches the germline segment, possibly from a read error. The chain recombines TRBV10-1 with TRBJ2-7; D possibly corresponds to TRBD1 (5 bases). The CDR3 totals 12 residues. Germline loops: CDR1 WNHNN, CDR2 SYGVQD (reference sequence). The CDR3 loop is CASSDLVGQINF. The CDR3 coding sequence is TGCGCCAGCAGTGACTTAGTGGGGCAGATTAACTTC.

V and J are TRBV18 and TRBJ1-5; D unresolved. V was clipped by 0 bases and J by 2 bases, with 17 bases between them. Germline V CDR1 and CDR2: KGHSH, LQKENI. The CDR3 is made up of 18 amino acids. CDR3 sequence reads: CASSPPNRSGQGNQPQHF. CDR3 DNA: TGTGCCAGCTCACCACCTAATCGGTCCGGCCAAGGCAATCAGCCCCAGCATTTT.

J is TRBJ1-3 and V is TRBV11-3; D not certain. This CDR3 is 12 amino acids long. The ends were cut back, 5 bases at V and 3 bases at J, with 5 bases in the middle. Germline loops: CDR1 SGHNT, CDR2 YENEEA. CDR3 DNA sequence: TGTGCCAGCAGCCGCGATGGAAACACCATATATTTT. As protein: CASSRDGNTIYF.

V and J are TRBV18 and TRBJ2-3; maybe TRBD1 (5 bases). The germline V gene has CDR1 KGHSH and CDR2 LQKENI. CDR3 length: 13 residues. Trimming shortened V by 3 bases and J by 1 base, and 5 bases separated the two germline ends. CDR3 nucleotides: TGTGCCAGCTCACCGACAGGCACAGATACGCAGTATTTT. It yields the protein CASSPTGTDTQYF.

This clone appeared once. The rearrangement joins TRBV5-4 to TRBJ2-7, with a weak D call TRBD2 (7 bases). The germline gives CDR1 SGHNT, CDR2 YYREEE (reference sequence). Trimming pared 3 bases from V and 4 bases from J, leaving 17 bases between. The CDR3 consists of 15 residues. CDR3 amino acids: CASSSTGGSSYEQYF. The DNA of the CDR3 is TGTGCCAGCAGCTCAACGGGGGGCAGTTCATACGAGCAGTACTTC.

The rearrangement uses TRBV27 and TRBJ1-1, with TRBD1 as a possible D gene (6 bases). This CDR3 has 16 amino acids. V lost 0 bases and J 1 base, leaving 12 bases between the germline ends. Per germline, CDR1 MNHEY and CDR2 SMNVEV (reference sequence). CDR3 sequence: CASSLSSGQGNTEAFF. The CDR3 coding sequence is TGTGCCAGCAGTTTATCTTCGGGACAAGGGAACACTGAAGCTTTCTTT.

As regards this clone: A much more abundant neighbour one base away suggests this may be a read error. CDR3 coding DNA: TGTGCCAGCAGCGATAGCTCCTACAATGAGCAGTTCTTC. Protein product: CASSDSSYNEQFF. This chain uses TRBV7-8 with TRBJ2-1; D gene unclear. Between the trimmed V and J ends, which lost 5 bases and 0 bases, there was a span of 5 bases. The CDR3 runs 13 residues. Germline values: CDR1 SGHVS, CDR2 FQNEAQ.

The rearrangement uses TRBV4-1 and TRBJ1-2, with TRBD1 matching 7 bases. Germline CDR1 is MGHRA and CDR2 is YSYEKL. The trim removed 4 bases at V and 4 bases at J, leaving 6 bases unmatched. The CDR3 length is 14 residues. CDR3 amino acids: CASSPGQSIYGYTF. The CDR3 DNA sequence: TGCGCCAGCAGCCCGGGACAGTCGATCTATGGCTACACCTTC.

This clone was seen once. The rearrangement uses TRBV11-2 and TRBJ2-2, with D possibly being TRBD2 (6 bases). Germline V gene data show CDR1 as SGHAT and CDR2 as FQNNGV. This CDR3 spans 16 amino acids. Trimming shortened V by 5 bases and J by 5 bases, and 18 bases separated the two germline ends. CDR3 DNA sequence: TGTGCCAGCAGCCACCGGGACTCCGGAGGGACCGGGGAGCTGTTTTTT. Residues: CASSHRDSGGTGELFF.